A single sample is the source of the 15 T cell receptor beta chains below, sequenced in a study of control samples from healthy donors and cancer patients. The repertoire was sequenced with immunoSEQ multiplex PCR; TCRdb's copy has only in-frame clones and lacks some. The data hold roughly 120,000 clones, with roughly nine tenths observed a single time. The source material was blood. Receptors were obtained from a woman aged 18-35 years in good health.

The rearrangement joins TRBV24-1 to TRBJ2-4; 9 bases are a match to TRBD2. V lost 4 bases to trimming and J lost 4 bases; unmatched junction nucleotides: 7. CDR1 KGHDR and CDR2 SFDVKD come from the germline V gene. The CDR3 runs to 16 residues. CDR3 DNA sequence: TGTGCCACCAGTGACTCTAGCGGGATACTTAAAAACATTCAGTACTTC. Translating it yields CATSDSSGILKNIQYF.

V and J are TRBV24-1 and TRBJ2-3, with 12 bases matching TRBD2. The CDR3 length is 15 residues. Germline V gene sequence: CDR1 KGHDR, CDR2 SFDVKD. The junction had 5 bases not matched to a gene; V was cut back by 6 bases and J by 5 bases. Written as DNA, the CDR3 is TGTGCCACCAGTAAGACTAGCGGGAGTGTAGATACGCAGTATTTT. Its translation: CATSKTSGSVDTQYF.

J is TRBJ1-3 and V is TRBV7-9; D ambiguous. The CDR3 totals 16 residues. The germline V and J ends were trimmed by 2 bases and 0 bases, with 11 bases remaining between them. Germline loops: CDR1 SEHNR, CDR2 FQNEAQ (reference sequence). Here the CDR3 DNA reads TGTGCCAGCAGCTTATTCCCGGAAAGCTCTGGAAACACCATATATTTT. Translating it yields CASSLFPESSGNTIYF.

This rearrangement joins TRBV7-2 to TRBJ1-2; D unclear. V was trimmed by 4 bases and J by 3 bases, leaving 9 bases between them. Germline V gene data show CDR1 as SGHTA and CDR2 as FQGNSA. The length of the CDR3 is 13 residues. The CDR3 is CASSSVGYYGYTF. The DNA of the CDR3 is TGTGCCAGCAGCTCAGTGGGATACTATGGCTACACCTTC.

The V call is TRBV7-2, the J call TRBJ2-4; no clear D gene. Germline V gene sequence: CDR1 SGHTA, CDR2 FQGNSA. With 5 bases removed from V and 0 bases from J, the gap between germline ends came to 8 bases. CDR3 length: 14 residues. As DNA, the CDR3 is TGTGCCAGCAGCCCGGACGCAGCCAAAAACATTCAGTACTTC. Translated: CASSPDAAKNIQYF.

This clone is a singleton in its sample. The chain combines TRBV19 with TRBJ1-6, with D maybe TRBD1 (5 bases). The CDR3 is 17 residues long. V was shortened by 3 bases and J by 7 bases, with 19 bases between the two germline ends. Germline values: CDR1 LNHDA, CDR2 SQIVND (reference sequence). Here the CDR3 DNA reads TGTGCCAGTAGTATCCCGCCGAGGGAGGGGAGAAATTCACCCCTCCACTTT. It specifies CASSIPPREGRNSPLHF.

The chain recombines TRBV5-4 with TRBJ2-1, with D unresolved. Per the germline V gene, CDR1 is SGHNT and CDR2 is YYREEE (reference sequence). Trimming removed 0 bases at V and 8 bases at J, with 15 bases between. This CDR3 is 15 amino acids long. This CDR3 is CASSLASGPTYEQFF. For the CDR3, the DNA is TGTGCCAGCAGCTTGGCCTCTGGGCCCACCTATGAGCAGTTCTTC.

V gene TRBV9 combines with J gene TRBJ2-3, with D perhaps matching TRBD1 (6 bases). CDR3 size: 15 residues. Germline CDR1 SGDLS, CDR2 YYNGEE. V lost 4 bases to trimming and J lost 2 bases, with 14 bases between them. DNA for the CDR3: TGTGCCAGCAGCCTCCGTCAGGGGACCACAGATACGCAGTATTTT. It yields the protein CASSLRQGTTDTQYF.

The chain is built from TRBV19 and TRBJ2-1, with 13 bases matching TRBD2. The germline V gene encodes CDR1 LNHDA and CDR2 SQIVND (reference sequence). The CDR3 runs to 16 residues. J gave up 8 bases and V 6 bases, and 10 bases lay outside the gene matches. CDR3 DNA sequence: TGTGCCAGTAGCCAGATCCGACTAGCGGGGGGAGATGAGCAGTTCTTC. Translated: CASSQIRLAGGDEQFF.

The genes are TRBV4-3 and TRBJ2-3; TRBD2 agrees at 8 bases. This CDR3 spans 19 amino acids. Germline V gene sequence: CDR1 LGHNA, CDR2 YSLEER. With V trimmed by 0 bases and J by 1 base, 12 bases remained unmatched. For the CDR3, the DNA is TGCGCCAGCAGCCAAGATATCCCCACGGCGGGAGGACGCACAGATACGCAGTATTTT. This translates into CASSQDIPTAGGRTDTQYF.

CDR3: CASSPSGSGGHSGTQYF. Written as DNA, the CDR3 is TGTGCCAGCAGCCCCTCGGGGAGCGGGGGCCACTCGGGAACCCAGTACTTC. The V gene is TRBV7-2, the J gene TRBJ2-5; 8 bases fit TRBD2. V was clipped by 5 bases and J by 8 bases; unmatched bases: 19. Germline values: CDR1 SGHTA, CDR2 FQGNSA. The CDR3 consists of 17 residues.

The chain uses TRBV30 and TRBJ2-7; a possible D gene is TRBD2 (6 bases). The CDR3 is 15 residues long. V shed 1 base and J shed 5 bases, with 18 bases lying between them. CDR1 is GTSNPN and CDR2 is SVGIG in the germline V gene (reference sequence). The CDR3, as DNA: TGTGCCTGGAGTGCCCGGACCAGCGGGCCCCACGAGCAGTACTTC. Its translation is CAWSARTSGPHEQYF.

The chain uses TRBV6-1 and TRBJ2-7; 10 positions match TRBD1. J was trimmed by 7 bases and V by 2 bases; bases with no gene match: 8. Germline assignment: CDR1 MNHNS and CDR2 SASEGT. This CDR3 comprises 15 residues. The CDR3, as DNA: TGTGCCAGCAGTGAACCCAGACAGGGGGCAGGGGAGCAGTACTTC. This sequence encodes CASSEPRQGAGEQYF.

In the case of this clone: This specimen includes other DNA sequences encoding the same CDR3. V and J are TRBV3-1 (or the pseudogene TRBV3-2) and TRBJ1-1; D uncertain. CDR3 length: 15 residues. CDR1 LGHDT and CDR2 YNNKEL come from the germline V gene (reference sequence). Trimming cost V 1 base and J 1 base, with 10 bases left between them. CDR3 protein: CASSQGGSGNTEAFF. The CDR3 coding sequence is TGTGCCAGCAGCCAAGGGGGATCCGGGAACACTGAAGCTTTCTTT.

This sequence joins TRBV6-1 and TRBJ2-7; TRBD2 matches 15 bases. There are 16 residues in the CDR3. Per the germline V gene, CDR1 is MNHNS and CDR2 is SASEGT. V lost 1 base, J lost 6 bases, and 4 bases stayed unmatched. The CDR3 here is CASSEGTSGRAFEQYF. The DNA of the CDR3 is TGTGCCAGCAGTGAAGGGACTAGCGGGAGGGCCTTCGAGCAGTACTTC.